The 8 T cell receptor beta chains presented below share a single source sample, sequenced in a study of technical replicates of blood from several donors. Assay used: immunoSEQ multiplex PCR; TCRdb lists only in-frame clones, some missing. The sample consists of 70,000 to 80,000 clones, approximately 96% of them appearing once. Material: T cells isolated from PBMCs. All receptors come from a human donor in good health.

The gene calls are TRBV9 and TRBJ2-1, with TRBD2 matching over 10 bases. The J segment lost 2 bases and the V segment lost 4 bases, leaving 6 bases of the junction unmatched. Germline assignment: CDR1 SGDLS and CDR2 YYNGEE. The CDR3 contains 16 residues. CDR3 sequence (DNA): TGTGCCAGCAGCCCACGACTAGCGGGCCCCTACAATGAGCAGTTCTTC. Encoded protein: CASSPRLAGPYNEQFF.

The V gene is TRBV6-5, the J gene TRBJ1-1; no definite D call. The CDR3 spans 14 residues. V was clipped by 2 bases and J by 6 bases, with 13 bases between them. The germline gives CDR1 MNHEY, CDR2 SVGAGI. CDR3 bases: TGTGCCAGCAGTTACAGGAGGGAGGGTTCTGAAGCTTTCTTT. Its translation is CASSYRREGSEAFF.

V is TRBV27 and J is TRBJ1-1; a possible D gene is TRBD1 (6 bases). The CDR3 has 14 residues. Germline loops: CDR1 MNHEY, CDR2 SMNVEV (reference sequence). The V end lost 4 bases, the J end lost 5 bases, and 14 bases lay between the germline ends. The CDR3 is CASSSAGAGTEAFF. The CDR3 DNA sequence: TGTGCCAGCAGTTCGGCGGGGGCAGGTACTGAAGCTTTCTTT.

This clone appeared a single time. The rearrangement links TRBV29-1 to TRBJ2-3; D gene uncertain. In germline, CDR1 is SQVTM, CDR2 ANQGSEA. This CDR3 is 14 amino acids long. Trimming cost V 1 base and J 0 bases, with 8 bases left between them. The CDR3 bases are TGCAGCGTTGAAGTGGCAGGTAGCACAGATACGCAGTATTTT. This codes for CSVEVAGSTDTQYF.

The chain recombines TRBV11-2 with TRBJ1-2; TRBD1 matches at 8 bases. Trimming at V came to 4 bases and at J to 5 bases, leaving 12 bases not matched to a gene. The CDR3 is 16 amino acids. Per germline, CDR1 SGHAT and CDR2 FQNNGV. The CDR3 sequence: CASSSSRGLTLYGYTF. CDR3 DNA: TGTGCCAGCAGCTCATCCAGGGGGCTCACCCTTTATGGCTACACCTTC. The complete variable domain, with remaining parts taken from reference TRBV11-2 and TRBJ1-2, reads EAGVAQSPRYKIIEKRQSVAFWCNPISGHATLYWYQQILGQGPKLLIQFQNNGVVDDSQLPKDRFSAERLKGVDSTLKIQPAKLEDSAVYLCASSSSRGLTLYGYTFGSGTRLTVV.

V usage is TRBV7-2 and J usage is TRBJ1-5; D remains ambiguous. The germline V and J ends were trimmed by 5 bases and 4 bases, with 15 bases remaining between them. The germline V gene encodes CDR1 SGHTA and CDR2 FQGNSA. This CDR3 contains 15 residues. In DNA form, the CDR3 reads TGTGCCAGCAGCCCGATTTCCGGTTATAATCAGCCCCAGCATTTT. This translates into CASSPISGYNQPQHF.

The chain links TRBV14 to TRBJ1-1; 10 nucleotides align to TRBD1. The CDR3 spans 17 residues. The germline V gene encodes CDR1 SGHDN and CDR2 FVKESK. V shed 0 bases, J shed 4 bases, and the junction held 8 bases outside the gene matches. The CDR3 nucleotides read TGTGCCAGCAGCCAAGATGATTGGGACAGGGGAAGCACTGAAGCTTTCTTT. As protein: CASSQDDWDRGSTEAFF.

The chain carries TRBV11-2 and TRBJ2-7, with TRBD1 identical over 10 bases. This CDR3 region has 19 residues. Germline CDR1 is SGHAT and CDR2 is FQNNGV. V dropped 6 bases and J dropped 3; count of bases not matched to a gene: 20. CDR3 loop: CASRGNRDRGSSILYEQYF. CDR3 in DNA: TGTGCCAGCAGGGGGAACCGGGACAGGGGCTCAAGCATTCTCTACGAGCAGTACTTC.